This TCR beta chain was obtained from a study of CD8+CD57+ T cells in acquired aplastic anemia. In its sample, this clonotype was seen many times. Its antigen is still unknown. Points from the study as a whole: The same twenty-nine CD8+ CDR3 sequences occurred in patients and in controls.

Genomic DNA, serving as template, underwent TCR beta VDJ and CDR3 profiling. TCRdb used MiXCR to reprocess the reads, holding one entry per CDR3 protein. The sample lists about 180,000 distinct CDR3 sequences; approximately 45% were seen once. The ends were cut back, 2 bases at V and 1 base at J, with 9 bases in the middle. Germline CDR1 is SGHAT and CDR2 is FQNNGV. The CDR3 has 14 residues. This sequence was found in a human donor in good health. Sequencing used sorted CD4+, CD8+, or CD8+CD57+ T cells (not recorded which) from PBMCs. V usage is TRBV11-2 and J usage is TRBJ2-7; no definite D call. Written as DNA, the CDR3 is TGTGCCAGCAGCTTACTCGACTGGTCCTACGAGCAGTACTTC. Amino acids: CASSLLDWSYEQYF.